Shown below are 17 T cell receptor beta chains from a single sample sequenced in a study of T cells after yellow fever vaccination (dated by TCRdb to about 2019). Explained via the paper, the treatment or condition label denotes: live attenuated yellow fever vaccine strain. Libraries were built with 5' RACE. Sequencing was performed on an Illumina HiSeq 2500. TCRdb reran the public reads through fastp at Q25 and MiXCR, keeping productive beta chains. One record per CDR3 amino acid sequence lists the most common genes and DNA. This sample is represented by under 300,000 distinct CDR3 sequences; 10% to 15% of them were singletons. The leading ten clones occupy 0.4% to 0.55% of the sample. Sample: CD4+ T cells sorted from PBMCs, taken 45 days after the yellow fever booster vaccination. Receptors originate from a man younger than 40 who received the YFV17D yellow fever vaccine.

The chain uses TRBV5-1 and TRBJ2-5; 8 bases fit TRBD2. The CDR3 has 16 residues. Germline values: CDR1 SGHRS, CDR2 YFSETQ. J was trimmed by 5 bases and V by 4 bases; bases with no gene match: 13. In DNA form, the CDR3 reads TGCGCCAGCAGCAATAAAGCGGGAGCAGGTTTGGAGACCCAGTACTTC. This codes for CASSNKAGAGLETQYF.

The sample holds many counts of this clonotype. The chain carries TRBV5-1 and TRBJ2-1; the D gene is possibly TRBD1 (5 bases). The V end lost 0 bases, the J end lost 5 bases, and 9 bases lay between the germline ends. This CDR3 spans 14 amino acids. Looked up from germline, CDR1 is SGHRS and CDR2 is YFSETQ. CDR3 DNA sequence: TGCGCCAGCAGCTTGGCGGCAGGGAACAATGAGCAGTTCTTC. Translated, it gives CASSLAAGNNEQFF.

This clonotype has a handful of counts. CDR3 protein: CASSLAASGRSYEQYF. The CDR3 region has the DNA TGTGCCAGCAGCTTAGCGGCCAGCGGGAGATCCTACGAGCAGTACTTC. This rearrangement joins TRBV7-9 to TRBJ2-7, with 8 bases matching TRBD2. CDR3 length: 16 residues. Germline CDR1 SEHNR, CDR2 FQNEAQ (reference sequence). With 0 bases clipped from V and 1 base from J, the junction kept 5 bases outside the gene matches.

The CDR3 region is CASSLTGLAGAGELFF. CDR3 sequence (DNA): TGTGCCAGCAGCTTAACAGGACTAGCGGGAGCCGGGGAGCTGTTTTTT. This rearrangement joins TRBV7-2 to TRBJ2-2; 13 bases are a match to TRBD2. The length of the CDR3 is 16 residues. J gave up 6 bases and V 2 bases, and 3 bases lay outside the gene matches. Germline assignment: CDR1 SGHTA and CDR2 FQGNSA.

CDR3 residues: CASSSDRETEAFF. DNA of the CDR3: TGTGCCAGCAGCTCGGACAGGGAGACTGAAGCTTTCTTT. This chain connects TRBV7-9 to TRBJ1-1; 8 bases agree with TRBD1. J gave up 5 bases and V 4 bases, and 3 bases lay outside the gene matches. The CDR3 loop spans 13 amino acids. Germline CDR1 is SEHNR and CDR2 is FQNEAQ (reference sequence).

This CDR3 reads CSLPRTGVFETQYF. In DNA form, the CDR3 reads TGCAGTCTCCCTAGGACAGGGGTTTTTGAGACCCAGTACTTC. The chain employs TRBV20-1 and TRBJ2-5; 9 nucleotides line up with TRBD1. Looked up from germline, CDR1 is DFQATT and CDR2 is SNEGSKA (reference sequence). Trimming at V came to 8 bases and at J to 5 bases, leaving 12 bases not matched to a gene. The CDR3 is made up of 14 amino acids.

The sample holds a few counts of this clonotype. This chain links TRBV7-2 with TRBJ2-7; 13 bases are a match to TRBD2. Germline lookup yields CDR1 SGHTA and CDR2 FQGNSA. CDR3 length: 17 residues. V lost 5 bases, J lost 0 bases, and 7 bases stayed unmatched. The CDR3 here is CASSRGTSGKSSYEQYF. For the CDR3, the DNA is TGTGCCAGCAGCCGAGGGACTAGCGGGAAAAGCTCCTACGAGCAGTACTTC.

This sequence joins TRBV6-5 and TRBJ2-5; tentative D call: TRBD2 (7 bases). The V end lost 2 bases, the J end lost 3 bases, and 13 bases lay between the germline ends. CDR1 MNHEY and CDR2 SVGAGI come from the germline V gene. The CDR3 is made up of 15 amino acids. CDR3 amino acids: CASSYRGRGEETQYF. The CDR3 DNA sequence: TGTGCCAGCAGTTACCGGGGGAGGGGGGAAGAGACCCAGTACTTC.

There are a few counts of this clonotype. The chain uses TRBV7-2 and TRBJ2-5, with D perhaps assigned TRBD1 or TRBD2 (6 bases each). Germline assignment: CDR1 SGHTA and CDR2 FQGNSA. V gave up 3 bases and J gave up 4 bases, with 12 bases separating them. This CDR3 has 14 residues. The CDR3 here is CASSLGGAGETQYF. The CDR3 nucleotides are TGTGCCAGCAGCTTGGGGGGCGCCGGAGAGACCCAGTACTTC. The whole variable domain, filled in from reference TRBV7-2 and TRBJ2-5, reads GAGVSQSPSNKVTEKGKDVELRCDPISGHTALYWYRQSLGQGLEFLIYFQGNSAPDKSGLPSDRFSAERTGGSVSTLTIQRTQQEDSAVYLCASSLGGAGETQYFGPGTRLLVL.

The chain has TRBV11-2 and TRBJ1-2, with a possible D match to TRBD1 (5 bases). The CDR3 covers 13 residues. Trimming cost V 6 bases and J 8 bases, with 16 bases left between them. Per germline, CDR1 SGHAT and CDR2 FQNNGV. The CDR3 here is CASRRWTQGGYTF. In DNA form, the CDR3 reads TGTGCCAGCAGAAGGTGGACCCAGGGAGGCTACACCTTC. The variable domain in full, completed from reference TRBV11-2 and TRBJ1-2, reads EAGVAQSPRYKIIEKRQSVAFWCNPISGHATLYWYQQILGQGPKLLIQFQNNGVVDDSQLPKDRFSAERLKGVDSTLKIQPAKLEDSAVYLCASRRWTQGGYTFGSGTRLTVV.

In regard to this clonotype: Germline and junction disagree at one end, which may indicate a read error. The chain couples TRBV4-3 to TRBJ2-7; D tentatively fits TRBD1 or TRBD2 (5 bases each). Germline V lookup: CDR1 LGHNA, CDR2 YSLEER. The CDR3 length is 15 residues. The CDR3 spells CASSQGTDGTYDQYF. As DNA, the CDR3 is TGCGCCAGCAGCCAAGGAACTGACGGGACCTACGACCAGTACTTC.

The rearrangement links TRBV25-1 to TRBJ1-2; maybe TRBD1 (6 bases). Trimming took off 8 bases at V and 8 bases at J, with 15 bases between the two ends. CDR1 is MGHDK, CDR2 SYGVNS, per germline. This CDR3 has 12 amino acids. The CDR3: CASSSGVGGYTF. The CDR3 bases are TGTGCCAGCTCTTCAGGGGTGGGAGGCTACACCTTC.

The sample holds many counts of this clonotype. The chain joins TRBV29-1 to TRBJ2-1, with unresolved D. Germline CDR1 SQVTM, CDR2 ANQGSEA. This CDR3 is built from 11 residues. V was trimmed by 6 bases and J by 4 bases, leaving 7 bases between them. In nucleotides, the CDR3 is TGCAGCGTGGACGGGTACAATGAGCAGTTCTTC. It is translated as CSVDGYNEQFF.

This chain uses TRBV19 with TRBJ2-2; D is undetermined. V was trimmed by 8 bases and J by 3 bases, leaving 10 bases between them. CDR1 is LNHDA, CDR2 SQIVND, per germline (reference sequence). The CDR3 totals 13 residues. Written as DNA, the CDR3 is TGTGCCAGTGCCAAGTGGGACACCGGGGAGCTGTTTTTT. Translation gives CASAKWDTGELFF.

This chain joins TRBV20-1 and TRBJ2-1; a weak D match, TRBD2 (5 bases). From germline, CDR1 is DFQATT and CDR2 SNEGSKA (reference sequence). The V end was cut by 4 bases, the J end by 2 bases, with 12 bases between. The CDR3 spans 14 residues. The CDR3: CSAKHGIAYNEQFF. The DNA for the CDR3 is TGCAGTGCTAAGCACGGGATAGCCTACAATGAGCAGTTCTTC.

The chain recombines TRBV7-2 with TRBJ2-1, with D possibly matching TRBD1 (5 bases). Germline CDR1 reads SGHTA; CDR2 reads FQGNSA. There are 15 residues in the CDR3. V lost 5 bases and J lost 8, with 19 bases in between. The CDR3 reads CASSLQGSPADEQFF. The CDR3 region has the DNA TGTGCCAGCAGCCTCCAGGGATCCCCGGCAGATGAGCAGTTCTTC. The whole variable domain, filled in from reference TRBV7-2 and TRBJ2-1, reads GAGVSQSPSNKVTEKGKDVELRCDPISGHTALYWYRQSLGQGLEFLIYFQGNSAPDKSGLPSDRFSAERTGGSVSTLTIQRTQQEDSAVYLCASSLQGSPADEQFFGPGTRLTVL.

This clonotype was counted many times. The chain employs TRBV7-2 and TRBJ2-7, with D perhaps TRBD2 (6 bases). V shed 4 bases and J shed 1 base, with 14 bases lying between them. Germline V gene sequence: CDR1 SGHTA, CDR2 FQGNSA. This CDR3 spans 15 amino acids. CDR3 sequence reads: CASSSFAGRSYEQYF. CDR3 in DNA: TGTGCCAGCAGCTCCTTCGCGGGGAGGTCCTACGAGCAGTACTTC.